This T cell receptor beta chain was captured in a study of shared clonotypes between healthy human individuals. General study results and limits: There were few donors, and this limited the genetic and exposure-history diversity represented.

Points on this clone: What it recognizes is unknown.

Profiling relied on immunoSEQ multiplex PCR, and the TCRdb table lists in-frame clones only, not all of them. The table shows approximately 2,000,000 clones, with 85% to 95% occurring only once. The V and J ends lost 0 bases and 4 bases, in that order; junction bases with no gene match: 13. This CDR3 contains 19 residues. Sequencing was carried out using naive CD4+ T cells from PBMCs. Regarding subset: CD45RA+ positively selected. This TCR was sampled from a man aged 18-30 years in good health. Some clones in this sample may be carry-over from other donors' samples. This chain links TRBV5-3 with TRBJ1-5; the match to TRBD1 covers 10 bases. TRBV5-3 is an ORF for which the function is uncertain. The CDR3 reads CARSLAGTGELVENQPQHF. CDR3 coding DNA: TGTGCCAGAAGCTTGGCAGGGACAGGGGAATTAGTAGAAAATCAGCCCCAGCATTTT.